The 19 T cell receptor beta chains listed next were all sequenced from one sample in a study of T cells in Graves' hyperthyroidism and ophthalmopathy. TCR beta CDR3 region amplification was performed from RNA transcripts. In the first-round RT-PCR of the TCR CDR3, the HTBI primer set was used. MiXCR, run by TCRdb on the multiplex PCR reads, gives a single entry per CDR3 protein. The data hold a few hundred thousand distinct CDR3 sequences, with under 15% observed a single time. Sequencing was performed on blood. These receptors all stem from a woman in her thirties with Graves' hyperthyroidism.

This clonotype was seen ten or more times. V and J are TRBV7-3 and TRBJ2-7, with 8 bases identical to TRBD1. V lost 4 bases and J lost 3; bases outside the gene matches: 20. CDR1 and CDR2 (germline): SGHTA, FQGTGA. The length of the CDR3 is 19 residues. This CDR3 reads CASSSHILSWRDRRYEQYF. The CDR3 DNA reads TGTGCCAGCAGCTCCCACATACTATCATGGAGGGACAGGCGCTACGAGCAGTACTTC.

This clonotype was observed a handful of times. V gene TRBV6-1 combines with J gene TRBJ1-5; D is uncertain. Germline CDR1 reads MNHNS; CDR2 reads SASEGT. Trimming left V 4 bases short and J 3 bases short, with 10 bases between. The CDR3 runs 14 residues. CDR3 sequence (DNA): TGTGCCAGCAGTGGGTTCAGCCTCAATCAGCCCCAGCATTTT. This codes for CASSGFSLNQPQHF.

This clonotype was counted only a few times. The V gene is TRBV28, the J gene TRBJ1-4, with TRBD1 as a possible D gene (6 bases). The V and J ends lost 6 bases and 5 bases respectively, with 16 bases between them. Germline CDR1 reads MDHEN; CDR2 reads SYDVKM. This CDR3 region has 15 residues. As DNA, the CDR3 is TGTGCCAGCAGGCAACAGGGAGGGCAGAATGAAAAACTGTTTTTT. It specifies CASRQQGGQNEKLFF.

The chain links TRBV14 to TRBJ2-7, with TRBD1 identical over 8 bases. The junction had 8 bases not matched to a gene; V was cut back by 4 bases and J by 3 bases. The length of the CDR3 is 15 residues. CDR1 and CDR2 from the germline V gene are SGHDN and FVKESK. CDR3 residues: CASSPQTDRVYEQYF. As DNA, the CDR3 is TGTGCCAGCAGCCCACAGACGGACAGGGTCTACGAGCAGTACTTC.

This clonotype was found many times. This chain connects TRBV28 to TRBJ2-1; D ambiguous. Trimming took 3 bases from V and 3 from J, leaving 9 bases between them. This CDR3 is 14 amino acids long. Germline loops: CDR1 MDHEN, CDR2 SYDVKM. As DNA, the CDR3 is TGTGCCAGCAGTTTTAATGGCGGCTACAATGAGCAGTTCTTC. Its translation: CASSFNGGYNEQFF.

The V gene is TRBV24-1, the J gene TRBJ2-1; perhaps TRBD1 as D (5 bases). The germline gives CDR1 KGHDR, CDR2 SFDVKD. V dropped 7 bases and J dropped 9 bases, with 15 bases sitting between them. This CDR3 contains 13 residues. The CDR3 DNA is TGTGCCACCAGACCTTTCCTAGGGGCTGAGCAGTTCTTC. This encodes CATRPFLGAEQFF.

This clonotype was seen many times. The genes are TRBV28 and TRBJ1-5; D not resolved. The CDR3 is made up of 16 amino acids. Trimming pared 7 bases from V and 0 bases from J, leaving 16 bases between. The germline V gene encodes CDR1 MDHEN and CDR2 SYDVKM. DNA of the CDR3: TGTGCCAGCACCCCCGCACCCGCTTATAGCAATCAGCCCCAGCATTTT. Amino acids: CASTPAPAYSNQPQHF. Drawing the rest from reference TRBV28 and TRBJ1-5, the complete variable domain is DVKVTQSSRYLVKRTGEKVFLECVQDMDHENMFWYRQDPGLGLRLIYFSYDVKMKEKGDIPEGYSVSREKKERFSLILESASTNQTSMYLCASTPAPAYSNQPQHFGDGTRLSIL.

This clonotype was recorded many times. The chain has TRBV2 and TRBJ1-1, with 9 bases lining up with TRBD1. V was clipped by 6 bases and J by 4 bases; unmatched bases: 6. Germline V gene sequence: CDR1 SNHLY, CDR2 FYNNEI. CDR3 length: 14 residues. CDR3 nucleotide sequence: TGTGCCAGCAGGAGACAGGGGGTGGGCACTGAAGCTTTCTTT. Encoded protein: CASRRQGVGTEAFF.

The table lists this clonotype with a few counts. V usage is TRBV19 and J usage is TRBJ2-7; D is unclear. Trimming shortened V by 3 bases and J by 1 base, and 16 bases separated the two germline ends. Germline CDR1 is LNHDA and CDR2 is SQIVND (reference sequence). This CDR3 region has 16 residues. In nucleotides, the CDR3 is TGTGCCAGTAGTATCCAGGACGTCAGGTATTCCTACGAGCAGTACTTC. It specifies CASSIQDVRYSYEQYF. Looking up the rest from reference TRBV19 and TRBJ2-7 gives the full variable domain: DGGITQSPKYLFRKEGQNVTLSCEQNLNHDAMYWYRQDPGQGLRLIYYSQIVNDFQKGDIAEGYSVSREKKESFPLTVTSAQKNPTAFYLCASSIQDVRYSYEQYFGPGTRLTVT.

This chain connects TRBV19 to TRBJ2-2; D not resolved. The V gene lost 3 bases and the J gene lost 4 bases, with 12 bases spanning the gap. This CDR3 is built from 15 residues. Germline V gene sequence: CDR1 LNHDA, CDR2 SQIVND (reference sequence). The CDR3 protein is CASSIGAGSTGELFF. The DNA of the CDR3 is TGTGCCAGTAGTATCGGTGCCGGGTCCACCGGGGAGCTGTTTTTT.

This chain joins TRBV19 and TRBJ2-7; tentatively, D is TRBD1 (6 bases). V was clipped by 7 bases and J by 0 bases, with 13 bases between them. Germline V lookup: CDR1 LNHDA, CDR2 SQIVND (reference sequence). This CDR3 has 14 residues. The CDR3: CASTSTGSSYEQYF. The CDR3 coding sequence is TGTGCCAGTACCTCGACAGGCTCCTCCTACGAGCAGTACTTC.

This clonotype was seen a handful of times. This chain connects TRBV28 to TRBJ2-1; no reliable D call. This CDR3 is 16 amino acids long. Germline CDR1 reads MDHEN; CDR2 reads SYDVKM. V shed 3 bases and J shed 5 bases, with 17 bases lying between them. The CDR3 loop reads CASSLARMGGNNEQFF. The CDR3 region has the DNA TGTGCCAGCAGTTTGGCACGGATGGGTGGGAACAATGAGCAGTTCTTC.

This clonotype was picked up one time. Possible read error: a much larger clone is one base away. No conserved phenylalanine or tryptophan ends this CDR3, so it is likely a read error. This chain links TRBV27 with TRBJ2-1, with D unclear. Trimming removed 4 bases from V and 4 bases from J, with 8 bases in between. Germline V lookup: CDR1 MNHEY, CDR2 SMNVEV (reference sequence). The CDR3 totals 13 residues. CDR3 sequence: CASSSDGYNEQFL. CDR3 nucleotide sequence: TGTGCCAGCAGTTCAGACGGTTACAATGAGCAGTTCCTC.

This clonotype came up a few times. The CDR3 loop reads CASKPFGRHLNEKLFF. In DNA form, the CDR3 reads TGTGCCAGTAAGCCATTTGGACGGCACTTAAATGAAAAACTGTTTTTT. V gene TRBV19 combines with J gene TRBJ1-4; D is undetermined. In germline, CDR1 is LNHDA, CDR2 SQIVND (reference sequence). The CDR3 length is 16 residues. V shed 7 bases and J shed 5 bases, with 20 bases lying between them.

This clonotype was observed many times. The chain links TRBV20-1 to TRBJ2-7; tentatively, D is TRBD1 (6 bases). The CDR3 sequence is 12 residues long. Germline V gene sequence: CDR1 DFQATT, CDR2 SNEGSKA (reference sequence). Trimming stripped 1 base from V and 7 bases from J, with 11 bases between. The CDR3 sequence: CSARVQGREQYF. For the CDR3, the DNA is TGCAGTGCTAGAGTTCAGGGGCGGGAGCAGTACTTC.

The CDR3 sequence: CASSQGDRVDEKLFF. The CDR3 DNA follows: TGTGCCAGCAGCCAAGGGGACAGGGTGGATGAAAAACTGTTTTTT. The rearrangement links TRBV7-9 to TRBJ1-4; the match to TRBD1 covers 9 bases. CDR1 is SEHNR, CDR2 FQNEAQ, per germline (reference sequence). The CDR3 is 15 amino acids. Losses at the gene ends were 5 bases for V and 6 bases for J; bases not matched to a gene: 7.

This clonotype was recorded at least ten times. The genes are TRBV7-8 and TRBJ2-3, with D maybe TRBD1 (5 bases). Germline V gene data show CDR1 as SGHVS and CDR2 as FQNEAQ. The CDR3 contains 16 residues. V was clipped by 5 bases and J by 2 bases, with 17 bases between them. CDR3 protein: CASSPRTTRSTDTQYF. CDR3 DNA sequence: TGTGCCAGCAGCCCCAGGACAACCCGTTCCACAGATACGCAGTATTTT.

This clonotype was counted at least ten times. The rearrangement uses TRBV7-3 and TRBJ1-1; 8 nucleotides align to TRBD1. This CDR3 has 15 residues. Germline CDR1 is SGHTA and CDR2 is FQGTGA. With 5 bases clipped from V and 3 bases from J, the junction kept 8 bases outside the gene matches. CDR3 amino acids: CASSPTRGLDTEAFF. Here the CDR3 DNA reads TGTGCCAGCAGCCCGACCAGGGGGCTGGACACTGAAGCTTTCTTT.

This clonotype was detected ten times or more. J is TRBJ2-7 and V is TRBV11-2; D is unclear. Trimming took off 1 base at V and 4 bases at J, with 14 bases between the two ends. The CDR3 is made up of 15 amino acids. Germline values: CDR1 SGHAT, CDR2 FQNNGV. This CDR3 is CASSLAVTDSYEQYF. The CDR3 coding sequence is TGTGCCAGCAGCTTAGCCGTCACCGATTCATACGAGCAGTACTTC.